Presented here are 29 T cell receptor beta chains from one specimen sequenced in a study of blood T cell repertoires in COVID-19. TCRdb's table, derived via immunoSEQ multiplex PCR, lists solely in-frame clones and lacks some. This table has 85,000 to 120,000 clones, more than 90% appearing once. Input material: peripheral blood. All receptors come from a man aged 18 to 30 with acute or convalescent COVID-19.

This chain uses TRBV5-1 with TRBJ2-2, with 7 bases lining up with TRBD2. Germline V gives CDR1 SGHRS, CDR2 YFSETQ. The CDR3 runs 16 residues. V trimming: 0 bases; J trimming: 4 bases; junction bases outside the gene matches: 6. This CDR3 reads CASSLDPAGLTGELFF. In nucleotides, the CDR3 is TGCGCCAGCAGCTTGGATCCAGCGGGGCTCACCGGGGAGCTGTTTTTT.

The CDR3 reads CASSLVWTSGSQYF. CDR3 DNA: TGTGCCAGCAGCTTAGTGTGGACCTCAGGGTCCCAGTACTTC. The V and J genes are TRBV7-8 and TRBJ2-5, with a possible D match to TRBD1 (5 bases). Germline CDR1 reads SGHVS; CDR2 reads FQNEAQ. This CDR3 contains 14 residues. Trimming stripped 1 base from V and 9 bases from J, with 15 bases between.

The V call is TRBV12-3 or TRBV12-4, the J call TRBJ2-1, with TRBD2 matching 7 bases. J was trimmed by 6 bases and V by 6 bases; bases with no gene match: 5. CDR3 length: 13 amino acids. The CDR3 spells CASSKSSGNEQFF. The CDR3 DNA reads TGTGCCAGCAGCAAATCTAGCGGCAATGAGCAGTTCTTC.

The gene calls are TRBV19 and TRBJ1-3; 7 bases map to TRBD1. CDR3 length: 16 residues. The V and J ends lost 6 bases and 3 bases, in that order; junction bases with no gene match: 11. Germline CDR1 LNHDA, CDR2 SQIVND (reference sequence). The CDR3 reads CASSISQGSVGNTIYF. The CDR3 bases are TGTGCCAGTAGCATATCACAGGGGTCGGTTGGAAACACCATATATTTT.

In this sample, this clone turned up once. The chain has TRBV27 and TRBJ2-1, with TRBD2 matching over 7 bases. The CDR3 totals 15 residues. The germline V gene encodes CDR1 MNHEY and CDR2 SMNVEV (reference sequence). With V trimmed by 1 base and J by 10 bases, 10 bases remained unmatched. The DNA of the CDR3 is TGTGCCAGCAGTTTATTCGGCGGGAGCGCCGGAGAGCAGTTCTTC. Its translation is CASSLFGGSAGEQFF.

This chain connects TRBV2 to TRBJ2-3, with a weak D call TRBD2 (6 bases). Germline V CDR1 and CDR2: SNHLY, FYNNEI. This CDR3 has 15 residues. Trimming removed 7 bases from V and 6 bases from J, with 20 bases in between. In nucleotides, the CDR3 is TGTGCCAGCAAACTAAGTGGCGGGGCCTTCGATACGCAGTATTTT. Protein product: CASKLSGGAFDTQYF.

The chain recombines TRBV19 with TRBJ1-5; 7 nucleotides agree with TRBD1. The trim removed 7 bases at V and 4 bases at J, leaving 16 bases unmatched. The CDR3 runs to 17 residues. The germline V gene encodes CDR1 LNHDA and CDR2 SQIVND (reference sequence). The CDR3 loop reads CASTSAEYRGVNQPQHF. CDR3 coding DNA: TGTGCCAGTACCTCCGCGGAATACAGGGGAGTAAATCAGCCCCAGCATTTT.

The rearrangement joins TRBV30 to TRBJ2-1; perhaps TRBD1 as D (7 bases). V lost 5 bases and J 10 bases, leaving 18 bases between the germline ends. The V gene's germline CDR1 is GTSNPN and CDR2 SVGIG (reference sequence). This CDR3 contains 13 residues. CDR3 DNA: TGTGCCTGGGGGCGGGACAGCCATCAGGAGCAGTTCTTC. Translating it yields CAWGRDSHQEQFF.

On this clone itself: Other DNA sequences in the same sample also yield this CDR3. The rearrangement joins TRBV5-6 to TRBJ2-6; weak D call: TRBD1 (6 bases). The CDR3 runs 15 residues. Germline V gives CDR1 SGHDT, CDR2 YYEEEE. Between the trimmed V and J ends, which lost 2 bases and 4 bases, there was a span of 10 bases. The CDR3 DNA reads as TGTGCCAGCAGCTTCAGGGGCACCGGGGCCAACGTCCTGACTTTC. Amino acids: CASSFRGTGANVLTF.

This clone was counted a few times. The rearrangement joins TRBV10-3 to TRBJ1-2; the D gene is possibly TRBD1 (6 bases). The CDR3 is made up of 14 amino acids. V lost 7 bases, J lost 2 bases, and 14 bases lay in between. The V gene's germline CDR1 is ENHRY and CDR2 SYGVKD. The CDR3 DNA reads TGTGCCATCACGGACAGCGGCGGAAACTATGGCTACACCTTC. This sequence encodes CAITDSGGNYGYTF.

The chain recombines TRBV12-3 or TRBV12-4 with TRBJ1-2; D gene unclear. V was shortened by 2 bases and J by 6 bases, with 10 bases between the two germline ends. This CDR3 has 13 amino acids. CDR3 sequence: CASSLIGVNGYTF. CDR3 DNA: TGTGCCAGCAGTTTAATCGGGGTAAATGGCTACACCTTC.

The chain couples TRBV30 to TRBJ1-1, with D possibly matching TRBD1 (5 bases). V was pared by 3 bases and J by 1 base, with 12 bases between. Per the germline V gene, CDR1 is GTSNPN and CDR2 is SVGIG (reference sequence). CDR3 length: 14 residues. CDR3 residues: CAWSAGRANTEAFF. Written as DNA, the CDR3 is TGTGCCTGGAGCGCGGGACGGGCGAACACTGAAGCTTTCTTT.

The rearrangement uses TRBV4-1 and TRBJ2-1, with 12 nucleotides matching TRBD2. The germline V gene encodes CDR1 MGHRA and CDR2 YSYEKL. This CDR3 contains 19 residues. The junction had 6 bases not matched to a gene; V was cut back by 0 bases and J by 0 bases. The CDR3 reads CASSQEMTSGGSSYNEQFF. The CDR3 DNA is TGCGCCAGCAGCCAAGAAATGACTAGCGGGGGTAGCTCCTACAATGAGCAGTTCTTC.

V and J are TRBV7-9 and TRBJ1-3; 8 bases align to TRBD1. The CDR3 has 14 residues. Germline trimming cut 5 bases from V and 2 bases from J; bases unmatched to any gene: 2. Germline V lookup: CDR1 SEHNR, CDR2 FQNEAQ (reference sequence). Here the CDR3 reads CASSKDRAGNTIYF. The CDR3, as DNA: TGTGCCAGCAGCAAGGACAGGGCTGGAAACACCATATATTTT.

V is TRBV12-5 and J is TRBJ1-2; tentatively, D is TRBD1 (5 bases). V shed 1 base and J shed 0 bases, with 18 bases lying between them. This CDR3 contains 18 residues. Per germline, CDR1 LGHNT and CDR2 FRNRAP. CDR3 nucleotide sequence: TGTGCTAGTGGTTTGGAGCTCCTTCGACAGCGACCTAACTATGGCTACACCTTC. Protein: CASGLELLRQRPNYGYTF.

As DNA, the CDR3 is TGCGCCAGCAGCGACGGGAGATGGGGCTACGAGCAGTACTTC. This sequence encodes CASSDGRWGYEQYF. This chain links TRBV10-1 with TRBJ2-7, with TRBD2 as a possible D gene (6 bases). V was pared by 6 bases and J by 3 bases, with 15 bases between. Per the germline V gene, CDR1 is WNHNN and CDR2 is SYGVQD (reference sequence). This CDR3 has 14 residues.

The chain employs TRBV5-1 and TRBJ1-2, with 10 bases matching TRBD1. Germline V CDR1 and CDR2: SGHRS, YFSETQ. This CDR3 is 13 amino acids long. J lost 6 bases, V lost 3 bases, and 2 bases had no gene match. CDR3 loop: CASSSGTGDGYTF. The CDR3 DNA reads TGCGCCAGCAGCTCGGGGACAGGGGATGGCTACACCTTC.

The V and J genes are TRBV7-9 and TRBJ1-3; no clear D gene. V was pared by 9 bases and J by 0 bases, with 9 bases between. The CDR3 runs 13 residues. Germline V lookup: CDR1 SEHNR, CDR2 FQNEAQ (reference sequence). CDR3 sequence (DNA): TGTGCCAGTCGTCCCAGCTCTGGAAACACCATATATTTT. It specifies CASRPSSGNTIYF.

V and J are TRBV5-1 and TRBJ2-7, with a weak D call TRBD1 (5 bases). Germline CDR1 SGHRS, CDR2 YFSETQ. The CDR3 spans 14 residues. V was pared by 0 bases and J by 4 bases, with 11 bases between. CDR3 nucleotide sequence: TGCGCCAGCAGCTTGGAAGGGGCGGAGTACGAGCAGTACTTC. Its protein is CASSLEGAEYEQYF.

The chain couples TRBV7-8 to TRBJ1-5; 9 nucleotides agree with TRBD1. The CDR3 is made up of 16 amino acids. V shed 1 base, J shed 4 bases, and the junction held 5 bases outside the gene matches. Germline V gene lookup returns CDR1 SGHVS and CDR2 FQNEAQ. CDR3 bases: TGTGCCAGCAGCTTAGGAGGGACAGGGACAAATCAGCCCCAGCATTTT. Translated, it gives CASSLGGTGTNQPQHF.

The rearrangement links TRBV7-8 to TRBJ1-2; TRBD1 matches 8 bases. This CDR3 comprises 14 residues. Trimming cost V 5 bases and J 5 bases; bases outside gene matches: 7. From germline, CDR1 is SGHVS and CDR2 FQNEAQ. The CDR3 region is CASSPQGAAYGYTF. The CDR3 region has the DNA TGTGCCAGCAGCCCCCAGGGGGCGGCTTATGGCTACACCTTC.

This clone was seen only a few times. The chain carries TRBV19 and TRBJ2-3, with unresolved D. The CDR3 consists of 15 residues. Germline V gene data show CDR1 as LNHDA and CDR2 as SQIVND (reference sequence). The V end lost 6 bases, the J end lost 0 bases, and 13 bases lay between the germline ends. CDR3 sequence: CASRHLFTSTDTQYF. CDR3 nucleotides: TGTGCCAGTAGGCACCTTTTTACTAGCACAGATACGCAGTATTTT.

This clone has just one count. V and J are TRBV18 and TRBJ2-3; D is unclear. V gave up 5 bases and J gave up 1 base, with 10 bases separating them. Germline-derived CDR1 and CDR2 are KGHSH and LQKENI. The CDR3 contains 14 residues. CDR3 sequence: CASSFSRGTDTQYF. CDR3 coding DNA: TGTGCCAGCTCATTTAGCAGAGGCACAGATACGCAGTATTTT.

This clone has a single count. The rearrangement links TRBV15 to TRBJ1-2; D gene uncertain. CDR1 is LNHNV, CDR2 YYDKDF, per germline (reference sequence). Trimming removed 0 bases from V and 4 bases from J, with 6 bases in between. The length of the CDR3 is 13 residues. The CDR3 region is CATSREGSYGYTF. The CDR3 bases are TGTGCCACCAGCAGAGAGGGCAGCTATGGCTACACCTTC. The whole variable domain, filled in from reference TRBV15 and TRBJ1-2, reads DAMVIQNPRYQVTQFGKPVTLSCSQTLNHNVMYWYQQKSSQAPKLLFHYYDKDFNNEADTPDNFQSRRPNTSFCFLDIRSPGLGDTAMYLCATSREGSYGYTFGSGTRLTVV.

The chain carries TRBV3-1 (or the pseudogene TRBV3-2) and TRBJ1-4, with D possibly matching TRBD1 (5 bases). Germline CDR1 reads LGHDT; CDR2 reads YNNKEL (reference sequence). The V and J ends lost 5 bases and 4 bases respectively, with 11 bases between them. This CDR3 comprises 14 residues. Written as DNA, the CDR3 is TGTGCCAGCAGCGGGGGAGGCTTTAATGAAAAACTGTTTTTT. This codes for CASSGGGFNEKLFF.

The chain is built from TRBV9 and TRBJ2-6; D uncertain. Germline V gene data show CDR1 as SGDLS and CDR2 as YYNGEE. This CDR3 comprises 15 residues. Trimming took 2 bases from V and 0 from J, leaving 6 bases between them. CDR3 DNA sequence: TGTGCCAGCAGCGTGTACAGCTCTGGGGCCAACGTCCTGACTTTC. Translating it yields CASSVYSSGANVLTF. The entire variable domain, with the rest obtained from reference TRBV9 and TRBJ2-6, is as follows: DSGVTQTPKHLITATGQRVTLRCSPRSGDLSVYWYQQSLDQGLQFLIQYYNGEERAKGNILERFSAQQFPDLHSELNLSSLELGDSALYFCASSVYSSGANVLTFGAGSRLTVL.

The rearrangement uses TRBV28 and TRBJ2-5; the D is unclear. CDR3 size: 13 residues. Germline assignment: CDR1 MDHEN and CDR2 SYDVKM. With 3 bases removed from V and 5 bases from J, the gap between germline ends came to 10 bases. CDR3 bases: TGTGCCAGCAGTTTCGGAGAGGATGAGACCCAGTACTTC. Protein sequence: CASSFGEDETQYF.

The chain couples TRBV7-6 to TRBJ2-1, with 7 bases aligning to TRBD2. The CDR3 is 15 residues long. Trimming took 7 bases from V and 7 from J; bases not matched to a gene: 13. Germline CDR1 and CDR2: SGHVS and FNYEAQ. The CDR3 region has the DNA TGTGCCAGCAATTCCGGGGCGGGAGTAGGAAATGAGCAGTTCTTC. Its protein is CASNSGAGVGNEQFF.

V is TRBV4-1 and J is TRBJ2-1, with 8 bases matching TRBD2. The CDR3 spans 15 residues. CDR1 and CDR2 (germline): MGHRA, YSYEKL. The J segment lost 7 bases and the V segment lost 1 base, leaving 6 bases of the junction unmatched. The DNA for the CDR3 is TGCGCCAGCAGCCAAGTTGTGATAGCGGGAAATGAGCAGTTCTTC. Protein product: CASSQVVIAGNEQFF.